Below are 19 T cell receptor beta chains sequenced from a single sample in a study of blood T cell repertoires in COVID-19. Assay: immunoSEQ multiplex PCR; the TCRdb copy retains only in-frame clones and omits some. This sample has some 240,000 clones, with around 84% found just once. The sample consisted of peripheral blood. These receptors were collected from a woman in her forties who had recovered from COVID-19.

The rearrangement links TRBV19 to TRBJ2-4; 7 bases match TRBD1. This CDR3 comprises 17 residues. Germline CDR1 LNHDA, CDR2 SQIVND (reference sequence). Germline trimming cut 3 bases from V and 0 bases from J; bases unmatched to any gene: 8. CDR3 nucleotide sequence: TGTGCCAGTAGTATTCAGGGGGAGAGACTAGCCAAAAACATTCAGTACTTC. Translation gives CASSIQGERLAKNIQYF.

The genes are TRBV9 and TRBJ2-3, with TRBD1 matching 7 bases. CDR3 size: 16 residues. V was clipped by 3 bases and J by 1 base; unmatched bases: 8. The germline gives CDR1 SGDLS, CDR2 YYNGEE. The CDR3 DNA is TGTGCCAGCAGCGGACAGGGAGTTGGCGGCACAGATACGCAGTATTTT. This encodes CASSGQGVGGTDTQYF. Full variable domain (outside the CDR3, taken from reference TRBV9 and TRBJ2-3): DSGVTQTPKHLITATGQRVTLRCSPRSGDLSVYWYQQSLDQGLQFLIQYYNGEERAKGNILERFSAQQFPDLHSELNLSSLELGDSALYFCASSGQGVGGTDTQYFGPGTRLTVL.

Of note for this clone: The same CDR3 can be traced to other DNA sequences in this sample. The chain is built from TRBV3-1 (or the pseudogene TRBV3-2) and TRBJ2-7; D is possibly TRBD1 (6 bases). The CDR3 extends over 13 amino acids. Germline CDR1 and CDR2: LGHDT and YNNKEL (reference sequence). Trimming cost V 4 bases and J 3 bases, with 10 bases left between them. The CDR3 here is CASSPTGVYEQYF. CDR3 sequence (DNA): TGTGCCAGCAGCCCGACAGGCGTCTACGAGCAGTACTTC.

The count of this clone is one. This chain uses TRBV5-1 with TRBJ1-2, with TRBD1 matching 11 bases. The germline V gene has CDR1 SGHRS and CDR2 YFSETQ. CDR3 length: 14 amino acids. Trimming took 0 bases from V and 8 from J; bases not matched to a gene: 3. The chain's CDR3 is CASSLGTGGRGYTF. CDR3 coding DNA: TGCGCCAGCAGCTTGGGGACAGGGGGCCGGGGCTACACCTTC.

V is TRBV10-3 and J is TRBJ2-2; no clear D. CDR1 is ENHRY, CDR2 SYGVKD, per germline. Between the trimmed V and J ends, which lost 7 bases and 3 bases, there was a span of 12 bases. This CDR3 spans 14 amino acids. The CDR3 DNA follows: TGTGCCATCAACGACATGAAATACACCGGGGAGCTGTTTTTT. This sequence encodes CAINDMKYTGELFF.

V is TRBV28 and J is TRBJ2-2, with 8 bases aligning to TRBD2. In germline, CDR1 is MDHEN, CDR2 SYDVKM. The J segment lost 1 base and the V segment lost 8 bases, leaving 15 bases of the junction unmatched. The CDR3 is 18 amino acids. This CDR3 reads CASSGGDSFLLNTGELFF. CDR3 nucleotides: TGTGCCAGCTCGGGAGGGGACTCCTTTCTATTGAACACCGGGGAGCTGTTTTTT.

This clone was seen only a few times. The V and J genes are TRBV7-9 and TRBJ2-7, with a weak D call TRBD2 (6 bases). The germline V and J ends were trimmed by 5 bases and 5 bases, with 10 bases remaining between them. This CDR3 spans 12 amino acids. Germline CDR1 SEHNR, CDR2 FQNEAQ (reference sequence). The CDR3, as DNA: TGTGCCAGCAGCCCTTGGGGGGACGAGCAGTACTTC. It encodes CASSPWGDEQYF. Combining the CDR3 with reference TRBV7-9 and TRBJ2-7 gives the whole variable domain DTGVSQNPRHKITKRGQNVTFRCDPISEHNRLYWYRQTLGQGPEFLTYFQNEAQLEKSRLLSDRFSAERPKGSFSTLEIQRTEQGDSAMYLCASSPWGDEQYFGPGTRLTVT.

This chain connects TRBV7-2 to TRBJ1-4, with TRBD1 identical over 8 bases. The V and J ends lost 2 bases and 10 bases, in that order; junction bases with no gene match: 12. This CDR3 spans 16 amino acids. The germline V gene has CDR1 SGHTA and CDR2 FQGNSA. CDR3 protein: CASSLFFTGGQGKLFF. The CDR3 region has the DNA TGTGCCAGCAGCTTATTTTTCACAGGGGGGCAGGGAAAACTGTTTTTT.

The V and J genes are TRBV11-2 and TRBJ2-3, with 8 bases matching TRBD1. Trimming took 3 bases from V and 1 from J; bases not matched to a gene: 6. Looked up from germline, CDR1 is SGHAT and CDR2 is FQNNGV. There are 16 residues in the CDR3. CDR3 nucleotide sequence: TGTGCCAGCAGCTTTACAGGGGGTTCAGGCACAGATACGCAGTATTTT. Its translation is CASSFTGGSGTDTQYF. Supplemented by reference TRBV11-2 and TRBJ2-3, the full variable domain reads EAGVAQSPRYKIIEKRQSVAFWCNPISGHATLYWYQQILGQGPKLLIQFQNNGVVDDSQLPKDRFSAERLKGVDSTLKIQPAKLEDSAVYLCASSFTGGSGTDTQYFGPGTRLTVL.

DNA of the CDR3: TGTGCCAGCAGCCCTGCGCAAGGGAGATATGAAGACAAGTCAAATACGCAGTATTTT. Translating gives CASSPAQGRYEDKSNTQYF. The chain has TRBV5-6 and TRBJ2-3; the D gene is possibly TRBD2 (5 bases). The germline CDR1 and CDR2 sequences are SGHDT and YYEEEE. Trimming took 4 bases from V and 7 from J, leaving 31 bases between them. This CDR3 region has 19 residues.

The chain links TRBV15 to TRBJ1-2; no firm D call. Between the trimmed V and J ends, which lost 0 bases and 0 bases, there was a span of 11 bases. There are 16 residues in the CDR3. Germline CDR1 reads LNHNV; CDR2 reads YYDKDF (reference sequence). CDR3 region: CATSRDSREANYGYTF. CDR3 DNA sequence: TGTGCCACCAGCAGAGATTCGAGGGAAGCTAACTATGGCTACACCTTC.

The chain couples TRBV3-1 (or the pseudogene TRBV3-2) to TRBJ2-7, with TRBD1 identical over 7 bases. Germline values: CDR1 LGHDT, CDR2 YNNKEL (reference sequence). The CDR3 totals 13 residues. Trimming cost V 3 bases and J 3 bases; bases outside gene matches: 2. The CDR3 protein is CASSQGQNYEQYF. CDR3 in DNA: TGTGCCAGCAGCCAGGGACAGAACTACGAGCAGTACTTC.

This sequence joins TRBV29-1 and TRBJ2-3; no definite D call. Between the trimmed V and J ends, which lost 4 bases and 0 bases, there was a span of 11 bases. The CDR3 contains 14 residues. Germline values: CDR1 SQVTM, CDR2 ANQGSEA. The CDR3 DNA follows: TGCAGCGTTGGGAGAACTTCTAGCACAGATACGCAGTATTTT. Translation: CSVGRTSSTDTQYF.

The J gene is TRBJ2-1, the V gene TRBV2; TRBD2 matches at 10 bases. Germline values: CDR1 SNHLY, CDR2 FYNNEI. Trimming removed 10 bases from V and 5 bases from J; junction bases left unmatched: 11. The CDR3 has 15 amino acids. The CDR3 here is CATKPLAGANNEQFF. CDR3 nucleotide sequence: TGTGCCACCAAACCCCTAGCGGGGGCCAACAATGAGCAGTTCTTC. Variable domain in full (rest from reference TRBV2 and TRBJ2-1): EPEVTQTPSHQVTQMGQEVILRCVPISNHLYFYWYRQILGQKVEFLVSFYNNEISEKSEIFDDQFSVERPDGSNFTLKIRSTKLEDSAMYFCATKPLAGANNEQFFGPGTRLTVL.

This clone was detected ten times or more. The chain has TRBV19 and TRBJ2-1; D is perhaps TRBD2 (7 bases). The V gene's germline CDR1 is LNHDA and CDR2 SQIVND (reference sequence). V was clipped by 5 bases and J by 8 bases, with 16 bases between them. The CDR3 runs to 14 residues. CDR3 protein: CASSLSRGADEQFF. DNA of the CDR3: TGTGCCAGTAGTCTAAGTCGGGGGGCCGATGAGCAGTTCTTC.

The genes are TRBV5-1 and TRBJ1-6; 8 bases match TRBD1. V was clipped by 4 bases and J by 9 bases; unmatched bases: 9. The CDR3 runs 15 residues. The germline CDR1 and CDR2 sequences are SGHRS and YFSETQ. The CDR3 nucleotides read TGCGCCAGCAGCCTGCGGACAGGGTTCGGTTCACCCCTCCACTTT. It yields the protein CASSLRTGFGSPLHF.

This chain uses TRBV15 with TRBJ1-2; TRBD1 aligns across 11 bases. In germline, CDR1 is LNHNV, CDR2 YYDKDF (reference sequence). Germline trimming cut 1 base from V and 7 bases from J; bases unmatched to any gene: 2. CDR3 length equals 14 residues. Here the CDR3 reads CATSRVDRGPGYTF. As DNA, the CDR3 is TGTGCCACCAGCAGAGTGGACAGGGGGCCTGGCTACACCTTC.

As regards this clone: Compared with germline, one end of the junction differs, possibly owing to a read error. J is TRBJ1-2 and V is TRBV18, with TRBD1 matching 8 bases. CDR1 and CDR2 from the germline V gene are KGHSH and LQKENI. The CDR3 extends over 13 amino acids. The DNA for the CDR3 is TGTGCCAGCTCTCCACAGGGGGACTATGGCTACACCTTC. Protein: CASSPQGDYGYTF.

This chain uses TRBV3-1 (or the pseudogene TRBV3-2) with TRBJ1-3, with D possibly being TRBD1 (5 bases). This CDR3 is 16 amino acids long. Trimming took off 4 bases at V and 3 bases at J, with 16 bases between the two ends. CDR1 LGHDT and CDR2 YNNKEL come from the germline V gene (reference sequence). CDR3 amino acids: CASSLRGAGGGNTIYF. CDR3 in DNA: TGTGCCAGCAGCCTACGCGGGGCAGGAGGTGGAAACACCATATATTTT.